These T cell receptor beta chains were read from a single sample in a study of control samples from healthy donors and cancer patients. TCRdb's copy holds only in-frame clones and misses some; the assay was immunoSEQ multiplex PCR. The table lists about 140,000 clones, less than 90% of them singletons. The sequenced material came from blood. These receptors were collected from a woman aged 30 to 39 in good health. Each CDR3 is given with its conserved first and last residue. D genes are given only for firm matches. The size of a clone is reported for some rows only, either as once, few or many, or as a class for expanded clones.

abundance: NA; v_gene: TRBV4-1; d_gene: NA; j_gene: TRBJ2-1; len: 16; CDR3nt: TGCGCCAGCAGCCCCCGGGAACAGGGAGGCACAAATGAGCAGTTCTTC; CDR3aa: CASSPREQGGTNEQFF
abundance: NA; v_gene: TRBV14; d_gene: TRBD1; j_gene: TRBJ1-2; len: 15; CDR3nt: TGTGCCAGCAGCCCAACGACAGGGTACGTGCATGGCTACACCTTC; CDR3aa: CASSPTTGYVHGYTF
abundance: few; v_gene: TRBV7-8; d_gene: NA; j_gene: TRBJ2-2; len: 13; CDR3nt: TGTGCCAGCAGCTTCCGAGTTTCTGGGGAGCTGTTTTTT; CDR3aa: CASSFRVSGELFF
abundance: NA; v_gene: TRBV6-6; d_gene: NA; j_gene: TRBJ2-7; len: 10; CDR3nt: TGTGCCAGCAGTCCCTACGAGCAGTACTTC; CDR3aa: CASSPYEQYF
abundance: NA; v_gene: TRBV5-1; d_gene: TRBD2; j_gene: TRBJ2-5; len: 14; CDR3nt: TGCGCCAGCAGCCCGACTAGCGGGAGGGAGACCCAGTACTTC; CDR3aa: CASSPTSGRETQYF
abundance: NA; v_gene: TRBV28; d_gene: NA; j_gene: TRBJ2-6; len: 14; CDR3nt: TGTGCCAGCAATCTAAACTCTGGGGCCAACGTCCTGACTTTC; CDR3aa: CASNLNSGANVLTF
abundance: once; v_gene: TRBV11-2; d_gene: NA; j_gene: TRBJ2-6; len: 15; CDR3nt: TGTGCCAGCAGCTTCTACCGGACTGGGGCCAACGTCCTGACTTTC; CDR3aa: CASSFYRTGANVLTF
abundance: once; v_gene: TRBV19; d_gene: TRBD1; j_gene: TRBJ2-1; len: 17; CDR3nt: TGTGCCAGTAGTACCGGAGGGACAGGGCCCCCGTACAATGAGCAGTTCTTC; CDR3aa: CASSTGGTGPPYNEQFF
abundance: NA; v_gene: TRBV5-1; d_gene: TRBD1; j_gene: TRBJ1-1; len: 16; CDR3nt: TGCGCCAGCAGCCTCAATGGACAGGGGTTGAACACTGAAGCTTTCTTT; CDR3aa: CASSLNGQGLNTEAFF
abundance: NA; v_gene: TRBV7-9; d_gene: TRBD1; j_gene: TRBJ1-1; len: 14; CDR3nt: TGTGCCAGCAGCCCGGACAGGGAGAACACTGAAGCTTTCTTT; CDR3aa: CASSPDRENTEAFF
abundance: NA; v_gene: TRBV4-2; d_gene: NA; j_gene: TRBJ2-1; len: 15; CDR3nt: TGTGCCAGCAGCCCGACAGTCTTTCCGGGCGATGAGCAGTTCTTC; CDR3aa: CASSPTVFPGDEQFF
abundance: NA; v_gene: TRBV4-1; d_gene: TRBD1; j_gene: TRBJ1-1; len: 16; CDR3nt: TGCGCCAGCAGCCCCGGGACAGGGGCACTCAACACTGAAGCTTTCTTT; CDR3aa: CASSPGTGALNTEAFF
abundance: NA; v_gene: TRBV6-6; d_gene: NA; j_gene: TRBJ1-2; len: 15; CDR3nt: TGTGCCAGCAGTCTGACCGAAGGCCCTAACTATGGCTACACCTTC; CDR3aa: CASSLTEGPNYGYTF
abundance: few; v_gene: TRBV4-1; d_gene: NA; j_gene: TRBJ2-7; len: 14; CDR3nt: TGCGCCAGCAGCCAGTCAACAGGGTCCTACGAGCAGTACTTC; CDR3aa: CASSQSTGSYEQYF
abundance: few; v_gene: TRBV2; d_gene: NA; j_gene: TRBJ2-5; len: 13; CDR3nt: TGTGCCAGCAGTGAAAGGAATTCAGAGACCCAGTACTTC; CDR3aa: CASSERNSETQYF
abundance: NA; v_gene: TRBV7-6; d_gene: TRBD2; j_gene: TRBJ2-5; len: 16; CDR3nt: TGTGCCAGCAGCTTAGGGCTAGCGGGAGGACAGGAGACCCAGTACTTC; CDR3aa: CASSLGLAGGQETQYF
abundance: NA; v_gene: TRBV28; d_gene: NA; j_gene: TRBJ1-1; len: 14; CDR3nt: TGTGCCAGCAGTTTGGTAGGGGATGGCACTGAAGCTTTCTTT; CDR3aa: CASSLVGDGTEAFF
abundance: NA; v_gene: TRBV6-5; d_gene: NA; j_gene: TRBJ2-5; len: 15; CDR3nt: TGTGCCAGCAGGGACCCGGGACTCCCTGTGGAGACCCAGTACTTC; CDR3aa: CASRDPGLPVETQYF
abundance: NA; v_gene: TRBV30; d_gene: NA; j_gene: TRBJ1-2; len: 14; CDR3nt: TGTGCCTGGAGTGTAGGGGGGGCGCTGAGTGGCTACACCTTC; CDR3aa: CAWSVGGALSGYTF
abundance: few; v_gene: TRBV2; d_gene: NA; j_gene: TRBJ2-7; len: 12; CDR3nt: TGTGCCAGCACTCCACTTGGGCACGAGCAGTACTTC; CDR3aa: CASTPLGHEQYF
abundance: NA; v_gene: TRBV7-7; d_gene: NA; j_gene: TRBJ2-1; len: 15; CDR3nt: TGTGCCAGCAGCTTAGAGGCCGGACCCTACAATGAGCAGTTCTTC; CDR3aa: CASSLEAGPYNEQFF
abundance: NA; v_gene: TRBV6-5; d_gene: NA; j_gene: TRBJ2-7; len: 14; CDR3nt: TGTGCCACCCTTACACCGGGCCGCTCCTACGAGCAGTACTTC; CDR3aa: CATLTPGRSYEQYF
abundance: NA; v_gene: TRBV28; d_gene: NA; j_gene: TRBJ1-4; len: 14; CDR3nt: TGTGCCAGCAGTTTAGGACAGACTAATGAAAAACTGTTTTTT; CDR3aa: CASSLGQTNEKLFF
abundance: once; v_gene: TRBV18; d_gene: TRBD1; j_gene: TRBJ1-4; len: 16; CDR3nt: TGTGCCAGCTCACAGGGACAGGGACCAGCTAATGAAAAACTGTTTTTT; CDR3aa: CASSQGQGPANEKLFF
abundance: NA; v_gene: TRBV6-6; d_gene: NA; j_gene: TRBJ1-6; len: 16; CDR3nt: TGTGCCAGCAGTTACCTAAGAAGCTCCTATAATTCACCCCTCCACTTT; CDR3aa: CASSYLRSSYNSPLHF
abundance: NA; v_gene: TRBV7-2; d_gene: TRBD2; j_gene: TRBJ2-3; len: 17; CDR3nt: TGTGCCAGCAGCACCCGGACTAGCGGTTATGGCACAGATACGCAGTATTTT; CDR3aa: CASSTRTSGYGTDTQYF
abundance: NA; v_gene: TRBV19; d_gene: NA; j_gene: TRBJ1-2; len: 13; CDR3nt: TGTGCCAGTAGTATTTCAGGAAACTATGGCTACACCTTC; CDR3aa: CASSISGNYGYTF
abundance: NA; v_gene: TRBV19; d_gene: TRBD1; j_gene: TRBJ2-1; len: 16; CDR3nt: TGTGCCAGTAGTAGTACACGGGACAGGGGGCGAGATGAGCAGTTCTTC; CDR3aa: CASSSTRDRGRDEQFF
abundance: NA; v_gene: TRBV6-5; d_gene: NA; j_gene: TRBJ1-6; len: 13; CDR3nt: TGTGCCAGCAGTCCTCTATGGGGCTCACCCCTCCACTTT; CDR3aa: CASSPLWGSPLHF
abundance: NA; v_gene: TRBV6-5; d_gene: NA; j_gene: TRBJ2-7; len: 15; CDR3nt: TGTGCCAGCAGCCCCCCCGGCGTTCTGTCCTACGAGCAGTACTTC; CDR3aa: CASSPPGVLSYEQYF
abundance: NA; v_gene: TRBV7-9; d_gene: NA; j_gene: TRBJ1-1; len: 12; CDR3nt: TGTGCCAGCAGCTTTCAGGTCACTGAAGCTTTCTTT; CDR3aa: CASSFQVTEAFF
abundance: NA; v_gene: TRBV5-1; d_gene: NA; j_gene: TRBJ2-7; len: 16; CDR3nt: TGCGCCAGCAGCTTGGATACTAGCTCCTTCCCCTACGAGCAGTACTTC; CDR3aa: CASSLDTSSFPYEQYF
abundance: NA; v_gene: TRBV5-1; d_gene: NA; j_gene: TRBJ2-4; len: 15; CDR3nt: TGCGCCAGCACCGGCGGCGGGTACGACAAAAACATTCAGTACTTC; CDR3aa: CASTGGGYDKNIQYF
abundance: NA; v_gene: TRBV12-3/TRBV12-4; d_gene: TRBD2; j_gene: TRBJ2-7; len: 13; CDR3nt: TGTGCCAGCCGACTAGCGGCAACCTACGAGCAGTACTTC; CDR3aa: CASRLAATYEQYF
abundance: NA; v_gene: TRBV6-1; d_gene: NA; j_gene: TRBJ2-4; len: 16; CDR3nt: TGTGCCAGCAGTGATGGGCCAGCAGGAGCCAAAAACATTCAGTACTTC; CDR3aa: CASSDGPAGAKNIQYF
abundance: NA; v_gene: TRBV5-6; d_gene: TRBD1; j_gene: TRBJ1-6; len: 14; CDR3nt: TGTGCCAGCACCGGGGACAGGGATAATTCACCCCTCCACTTT; CDR3aa: CASTGDRDNSPLHF
abundance: NA; v_gene: TRBV5-8; d_gene: TRBD2; j_gene: TRBJ2-3; len: 16; CDR3nt: TGTGCCAGCAGCCCAGCCATAGCGGGAGAGGGTGATACGCAGTATTTT; CDR3aa: CASSPAIAGEGDTQYF
abundance: NA; v_gene: TRBV6-5; d_gene: NA; j_gene: TRBJ1-5; len: 14; CDR3nt: TGTGCCAGCTTTGACGGGGATAGCAATCAGCCCCAGCATTTT; CDR3aa: CASFDGDSNQPQHF
abundance: NA; v_gene: TRBV28; d_gene: NA; j_gene: TRBJ2-7; len: 14; CDR3nt: TGTGCCAGCAGTTCTCCGGGACTGACATACGAGCAGTACTTC; CDR3aa: CASSSPGLTYEQYF